This T cell receptor beta chain was retrieved from a study of TIL therapy for anti-PD-1-resistant metastatic lung cancer. Regarding time point: pre-treatment sample, taken before nivolumab and TIL therapy. The tumor samples were excised metastases, mostly pleural nodules or supraclavicular lymph nodes. Enrollment ran from 2017 to January 2020. Sequencing used immunoSEQ v3. Repertoires were generated with immunoSEQ multiplex PCR, while TCRdb's copy carries only in-frame clones and drops some. The table includes about 7,000 clones, roughly three fifths detected once. Per the germline V gene, CDR1 is MNHEY and CDR2 is SMNVEV (reference sequence). V was pared by 6 bases and J by 1 base, with 7 bases between. This CDR3 region has 14 residues.

This TCR was sampled from a person aged 25-79 years with non-small cell lung cancer. The specimen was tumor tissue, collected at baseline. The chain uses TRBV27 and TRBJ2-6, with unresolved D. The CDR3: CASSTLSGANVLTF. The CDR3, as DNA: TGTGCCAGCAGCACCTTATCTGGGGCCAACGTCCTGACTTTC.